This T cell receptor beta chain was identified during a study of blood T cell repertoires in COVID-19. About the research overall: From the United States, Italy and Spain came samples of acute and convalescent COVID-19.

In the study's own analysis: The authors estimated nucleated cell counts from reference gene primer amplification. This table comes from immunoSEQ multiplex PCR, and its TCRdb copy is limited to in-frame clones, with some not included. The V and J calls and clone size were taken over from that table, and D and trimming were inferred from the DNA. The sample shows 410,000 or so clones, over 75% of them seen only once. V lost 8 bases, J lost 4 bases, and 11 bases lay in between. The CDR3 sequence is 13 residues long. Germline loops: CDR1 SGHVS, CDR2 FQNEAQ. The TCR originated in a woman in her thirties or forties with COVID-19, enrolled during active disease. The specimen was peripheral blood. The rearrangement uses TRBV7-8 and TRBJ2-2; D possibly corresponds to TRBD1 (5 bases). The CDR3 coding sequence is TGTGCCAGCGGCCTAAGGGGCACCGGGGAGCTGTTTTTT. Residues: CASGLRGTGELFF.